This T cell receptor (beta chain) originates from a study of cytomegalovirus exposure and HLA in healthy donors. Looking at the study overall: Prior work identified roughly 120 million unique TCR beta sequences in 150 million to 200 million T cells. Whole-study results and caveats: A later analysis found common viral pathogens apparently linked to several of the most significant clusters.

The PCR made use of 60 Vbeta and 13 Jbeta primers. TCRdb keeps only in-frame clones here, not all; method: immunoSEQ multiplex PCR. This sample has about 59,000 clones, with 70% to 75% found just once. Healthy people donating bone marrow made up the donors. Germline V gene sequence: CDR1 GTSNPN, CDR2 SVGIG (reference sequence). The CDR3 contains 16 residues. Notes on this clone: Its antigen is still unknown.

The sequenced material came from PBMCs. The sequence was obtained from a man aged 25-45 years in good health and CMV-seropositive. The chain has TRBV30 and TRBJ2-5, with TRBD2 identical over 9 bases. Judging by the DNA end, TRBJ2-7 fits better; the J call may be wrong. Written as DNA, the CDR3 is TGTGCCTGGAGTCGATATAGCGGGGGATTTACCTACGAGCAGTACTTC. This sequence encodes CAWSRYSGGFTYEQYF.